Sequencing of this T cell receptor beta chain was carried out in a study of T cells after yellow fever vaccination. Study-level information: Preparing low-cell-number fractions relied on SMART-Seq v4 Ultra Low Input. Findings and limits, study-wide: Of the clonotypes, a small share occurred in both CD4 and CD8 compartments.

The CDR3 consists of 15 residues. Trimming at V came to 4 bases and at J to 1 base, leaving 5 bases not matched to a gene. The germline gives CDR1 DFQATT, CDR2 SNEGSKA (reference sequence). On this clonotype: Its antigen is not known.

TCRdb used MiXCR to reprocess the 5' RACE reads, holding one entry per CDR3 protein. The table has 610,000 or so distinct CDR3 sequences, about 12% seen once. Sequenced here: PBMCs, sampled on the day of the yellow fever booster vaccination. This TCR derives from a man aged 30 to 45 who received the YFV17D yellow fever vaccine. This chain uses TRBV20-1 with TRBJ2-5, with 11 bases fitting TRBD2. The CDR3 DNA sequence: TGCAGTGCTAAAAAGGGACTAGCGGTCCAAGAGACCCAGTACTTC. It codes for CSAKKGLAVQETQYF.